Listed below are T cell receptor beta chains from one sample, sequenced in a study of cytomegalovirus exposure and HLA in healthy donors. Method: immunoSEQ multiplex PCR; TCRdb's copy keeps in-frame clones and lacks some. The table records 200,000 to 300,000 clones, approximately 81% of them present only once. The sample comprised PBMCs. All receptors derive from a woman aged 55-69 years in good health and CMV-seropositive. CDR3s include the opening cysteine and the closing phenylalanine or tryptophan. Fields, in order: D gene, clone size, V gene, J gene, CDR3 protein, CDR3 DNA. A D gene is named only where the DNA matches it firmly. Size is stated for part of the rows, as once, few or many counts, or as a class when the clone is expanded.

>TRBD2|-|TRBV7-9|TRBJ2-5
CSSSFGGRVETQYF
TGTTCCAGCAGCTTTGGCGGGAGGGTGGAGACCCAGTACTTC
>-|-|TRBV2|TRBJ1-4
CASNKGGTYANEKLFF
TGTGCCAGCAATAAAGGCGGGACTTACGCTAATGAAAAACTGTTTTTT
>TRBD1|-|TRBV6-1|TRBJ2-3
CATSRQGGGTDTQYF
TGTGCCACCAGTAGACAGGGCGGCGGGACAGATACGCAGTATTTT
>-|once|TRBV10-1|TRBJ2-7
CASSEGLGGLYEQYF
TGCGCCAGCAGTGAGGGGTTAGGCGGGCTCTACGAGCAGTACTTC
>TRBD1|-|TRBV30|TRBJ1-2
CAGLKRTGVVFRDTF
TGTGCCGGGCTTAAGAGGACAGGGGTTGTTTTTAGGGACACCTTC
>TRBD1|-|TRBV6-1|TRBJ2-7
CATDRGRNYEQYF
TGTGCCACCGACAGGGGGCGAAACTACGAGCAGTACTTC
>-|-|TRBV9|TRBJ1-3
CASSVEGDTIYF
TGTGCCAGCAGCGTAGAAGGGGACACCATATATTTT
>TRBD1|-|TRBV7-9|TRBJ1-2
CASSFQGTGGGGYTF
TGTGCCAGCAGCTTCCAAGGGACAGGGGGCGGCGGCTACACCTTC
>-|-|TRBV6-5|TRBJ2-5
CASSYSGQGWTQYF
TGTGCCAGCAGTTACTCGGGACAAGGATGGACCCAGTACTTC
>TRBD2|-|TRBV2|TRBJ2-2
CASSDGREPVTGELFF
TGTGCCAGCAGTGATGGGCGGGAGCCGGTTACCGGGGAGCTGTTTTTT
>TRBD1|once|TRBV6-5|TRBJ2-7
CATGQGDYEQYF
TGTGCCACCGGACAGGGGGACTACGAGCAGTACTTC
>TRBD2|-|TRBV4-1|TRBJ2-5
CASSRQGLAEETQYF
TGCGCCAGCAGCCGCCAGGGACTAGCGGAAGAGACCCAGTACTTC
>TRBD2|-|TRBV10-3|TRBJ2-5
CAISESSGETQYF
TGTGCCATCAGTGAATCTAGCGGGGAGACCCAGTACTTC